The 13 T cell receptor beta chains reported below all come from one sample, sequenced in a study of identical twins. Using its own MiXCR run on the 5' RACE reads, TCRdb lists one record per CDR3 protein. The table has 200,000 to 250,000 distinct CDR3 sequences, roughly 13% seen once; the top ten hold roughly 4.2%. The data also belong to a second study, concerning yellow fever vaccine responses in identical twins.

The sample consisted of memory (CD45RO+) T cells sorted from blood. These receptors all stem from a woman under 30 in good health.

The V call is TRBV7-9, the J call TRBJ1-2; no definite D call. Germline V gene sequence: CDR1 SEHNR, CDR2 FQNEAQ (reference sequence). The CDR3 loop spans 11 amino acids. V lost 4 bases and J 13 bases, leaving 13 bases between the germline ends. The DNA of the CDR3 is TGTGCCAGCAGCTGGAACGCTATACCCACCTTC. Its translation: CASSWNAIPTF.

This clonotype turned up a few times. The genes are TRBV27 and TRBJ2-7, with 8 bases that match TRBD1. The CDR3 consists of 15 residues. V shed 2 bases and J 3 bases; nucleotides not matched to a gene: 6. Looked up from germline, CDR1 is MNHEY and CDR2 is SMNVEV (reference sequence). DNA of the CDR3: TGTGCCAGCAGTTTAGCCGGACAGGGTCTCTACGAGCAGTACTTC. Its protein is CASSLAGQGLYEQYF.

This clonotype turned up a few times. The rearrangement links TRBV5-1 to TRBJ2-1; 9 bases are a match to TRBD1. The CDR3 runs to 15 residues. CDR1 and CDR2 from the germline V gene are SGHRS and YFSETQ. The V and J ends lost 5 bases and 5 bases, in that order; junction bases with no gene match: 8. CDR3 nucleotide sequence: TGCGCCAGCAGTCAACAGGGGGCGCGCCACAATGAGCAGTTCTTC. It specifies CASSQQGARHNEQFF.

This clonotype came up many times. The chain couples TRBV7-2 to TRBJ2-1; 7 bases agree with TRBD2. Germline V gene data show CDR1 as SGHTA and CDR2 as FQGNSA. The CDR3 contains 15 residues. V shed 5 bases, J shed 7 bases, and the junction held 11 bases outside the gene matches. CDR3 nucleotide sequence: TGTGCCAGCAGCCTCGGACTAGGGGTTAAAAATGAGCAGTTCTTC. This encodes CASSLGLGVKNEQFF. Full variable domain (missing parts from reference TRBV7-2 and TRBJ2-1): GAGVSQSPSNKVTEKGKDVELRCDPISGHTALYWYRQSLGQGLEFLIYFQGNSAPDKSGLPSDRFSAERTGGSVSTLTIQRTQQEDSAVYLCASSLGLGVKNEQFFGPGTRLTVL.

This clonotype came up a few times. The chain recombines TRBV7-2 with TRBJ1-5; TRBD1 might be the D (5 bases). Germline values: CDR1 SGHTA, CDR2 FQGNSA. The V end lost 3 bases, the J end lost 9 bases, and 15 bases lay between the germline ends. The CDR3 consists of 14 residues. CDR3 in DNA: TGTGCCAGCAGCTTCCCAGGGCCCGGGGGGCCCCAGCATTTT. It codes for CASSFPGPGGPQHF.

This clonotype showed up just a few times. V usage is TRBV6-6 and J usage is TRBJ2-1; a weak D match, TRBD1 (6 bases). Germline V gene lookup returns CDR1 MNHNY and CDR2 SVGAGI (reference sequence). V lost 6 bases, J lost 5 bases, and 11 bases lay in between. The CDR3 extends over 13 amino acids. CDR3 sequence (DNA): TGTGCCAGCAGCCGAGACAGGAACAATGAGCAGTTCTTC. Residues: CASSRDRNNEQFF.

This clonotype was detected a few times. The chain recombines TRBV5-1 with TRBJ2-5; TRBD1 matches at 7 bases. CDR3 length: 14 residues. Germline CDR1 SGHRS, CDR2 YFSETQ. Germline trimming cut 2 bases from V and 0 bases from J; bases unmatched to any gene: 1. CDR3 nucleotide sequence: TGCGCCAGCAGCTTACAGGGGAACCAAGAGACCCAGTACTTC. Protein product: CASSLQGNQETQYF.

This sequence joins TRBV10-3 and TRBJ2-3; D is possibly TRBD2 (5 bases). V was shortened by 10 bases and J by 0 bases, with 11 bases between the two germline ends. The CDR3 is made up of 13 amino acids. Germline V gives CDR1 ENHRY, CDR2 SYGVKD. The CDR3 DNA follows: TGTGCCACCTTAGCGTATAGCACAGATACGCAGTATTTT. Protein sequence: CATLAYSTDTQYF.

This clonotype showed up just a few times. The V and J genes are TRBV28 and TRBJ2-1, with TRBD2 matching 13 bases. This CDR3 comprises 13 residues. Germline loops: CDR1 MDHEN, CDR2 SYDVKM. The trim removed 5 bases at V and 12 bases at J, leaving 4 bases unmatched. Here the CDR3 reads CASSEGTSGVQFF. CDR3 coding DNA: TGTGCCAGCAGTGAGGGGACTAGCGGGGTGCAGTTCTTC.

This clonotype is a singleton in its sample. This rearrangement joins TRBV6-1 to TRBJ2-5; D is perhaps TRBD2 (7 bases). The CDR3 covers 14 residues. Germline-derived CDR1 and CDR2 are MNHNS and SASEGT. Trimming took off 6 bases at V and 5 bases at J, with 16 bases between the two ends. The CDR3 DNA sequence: TGTGCCAGCAGGGACGGGGGGCACGGGGAGACCCAGTACTTC. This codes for CASRDGGHGETQYF.

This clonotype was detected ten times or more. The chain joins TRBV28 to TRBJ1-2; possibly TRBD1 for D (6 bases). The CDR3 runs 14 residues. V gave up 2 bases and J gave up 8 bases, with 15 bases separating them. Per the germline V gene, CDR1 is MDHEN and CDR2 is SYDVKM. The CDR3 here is CASSLLQGKKGYTF. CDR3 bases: TGTGCCAGCAGTTTACTACAGGGTAAAAAAGGCTACACCTTC.

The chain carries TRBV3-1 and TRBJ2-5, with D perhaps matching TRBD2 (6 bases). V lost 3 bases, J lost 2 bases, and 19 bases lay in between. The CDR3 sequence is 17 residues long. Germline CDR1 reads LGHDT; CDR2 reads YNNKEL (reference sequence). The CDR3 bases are TGTGCCAGCAGCCACGGTTCGGGGGTTGTTATTCAAGAGACCCAGTACTTC. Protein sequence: CASSHGSGVVIQETQYF.

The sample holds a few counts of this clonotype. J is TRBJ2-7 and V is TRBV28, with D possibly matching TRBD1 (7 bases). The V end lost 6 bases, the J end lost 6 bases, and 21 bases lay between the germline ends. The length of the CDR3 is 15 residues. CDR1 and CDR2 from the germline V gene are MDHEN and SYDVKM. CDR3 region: CASSGTAGGIIEQYF. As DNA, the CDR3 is TGTGCCAGCAGCGGGACCGCAGGGGGGATCATCGAGCAGTACTTC.